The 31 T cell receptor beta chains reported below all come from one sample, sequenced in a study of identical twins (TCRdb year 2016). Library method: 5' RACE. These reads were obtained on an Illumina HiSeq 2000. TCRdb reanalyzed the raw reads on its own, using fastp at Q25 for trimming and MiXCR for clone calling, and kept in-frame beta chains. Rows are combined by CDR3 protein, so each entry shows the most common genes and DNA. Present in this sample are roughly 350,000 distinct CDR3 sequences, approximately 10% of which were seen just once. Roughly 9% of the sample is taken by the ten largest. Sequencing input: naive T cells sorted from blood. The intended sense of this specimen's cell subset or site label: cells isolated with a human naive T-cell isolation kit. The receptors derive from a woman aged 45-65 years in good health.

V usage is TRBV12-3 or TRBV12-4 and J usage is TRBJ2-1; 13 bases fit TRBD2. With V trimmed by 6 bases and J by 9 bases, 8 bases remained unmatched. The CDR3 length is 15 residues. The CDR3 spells CASRAGLAGAFEQFF. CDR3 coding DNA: TGTGCCAGCAGAGCAGGACTAGCGGGAGCTTTTGAGCAGTTCTTC.

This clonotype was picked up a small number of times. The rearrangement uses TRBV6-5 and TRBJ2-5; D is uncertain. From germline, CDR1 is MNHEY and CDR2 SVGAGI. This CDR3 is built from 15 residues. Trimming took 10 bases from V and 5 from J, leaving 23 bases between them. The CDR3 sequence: CATQRALGSGETQYF. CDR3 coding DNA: TGTGCCACCCAACGGGCCTTGGGGTCAGGCGAGACCCAGTACTTC.

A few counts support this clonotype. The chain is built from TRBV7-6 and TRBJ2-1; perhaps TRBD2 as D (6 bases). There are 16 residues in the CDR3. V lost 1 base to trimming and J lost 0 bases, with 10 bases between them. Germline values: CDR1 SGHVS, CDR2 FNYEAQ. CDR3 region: CASSLVGEASYNEQFF. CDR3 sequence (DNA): TGTGCCAGCAGCTTAGTTGGGGAGGCCTCCTACAATGAGCAGTTCTTC.

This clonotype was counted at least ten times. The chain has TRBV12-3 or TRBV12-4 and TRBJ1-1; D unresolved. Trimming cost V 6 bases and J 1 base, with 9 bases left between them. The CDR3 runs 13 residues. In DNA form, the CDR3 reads TGTGCCAGCAGCTTCGAAGGGAACACTGAAGCTTTCTTT. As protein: CASSFEGNTEAFF.

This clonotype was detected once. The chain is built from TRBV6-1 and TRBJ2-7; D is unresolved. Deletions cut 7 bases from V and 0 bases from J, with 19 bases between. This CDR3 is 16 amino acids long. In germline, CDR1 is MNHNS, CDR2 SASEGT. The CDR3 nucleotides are TGTGCCAGCACCAAAGACGGCTACTCTTTCTCCTACGAGCAGTACGTC. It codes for CASTKDGYSFSYEQYV.

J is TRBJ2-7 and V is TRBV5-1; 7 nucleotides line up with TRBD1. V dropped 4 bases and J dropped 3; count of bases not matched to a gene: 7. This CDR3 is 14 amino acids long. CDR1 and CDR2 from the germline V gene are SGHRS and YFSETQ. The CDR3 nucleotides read TGCGCCAGCAGCAATCAGGGGGTCAACTACGAGCAGTACTTC. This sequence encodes CASSNQGVNYEQYF.

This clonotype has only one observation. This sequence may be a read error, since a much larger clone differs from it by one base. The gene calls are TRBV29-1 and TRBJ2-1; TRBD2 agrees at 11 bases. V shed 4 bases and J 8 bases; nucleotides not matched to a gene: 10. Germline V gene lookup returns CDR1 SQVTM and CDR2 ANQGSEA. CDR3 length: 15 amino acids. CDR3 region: CSVATGTSGYDEQFF. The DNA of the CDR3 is TGCAGCGTTGCAACCGGGACTAGCGGTTACGATGAGCAGTTCTTC.

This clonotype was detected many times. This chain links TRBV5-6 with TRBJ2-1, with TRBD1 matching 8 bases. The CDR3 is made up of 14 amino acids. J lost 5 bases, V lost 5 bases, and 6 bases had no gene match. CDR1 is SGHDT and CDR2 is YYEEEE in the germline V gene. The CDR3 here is CASRRQGANNEQFF. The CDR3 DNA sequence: TGTGCCAGCAGACGTCAGGGGGCCAACAATGAGCAGTTCTTC. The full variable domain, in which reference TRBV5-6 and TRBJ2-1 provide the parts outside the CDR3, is DAGVTQSPTHLIKTRGQQVTLRCSPKSGHDTVSWYQQALGQGPQFIFQYYEEEERQRGNFPDRFSGHQFPNYSSELNVNALLLGDSALYLCASRRQGANNEQFFGPGTRLTVL.

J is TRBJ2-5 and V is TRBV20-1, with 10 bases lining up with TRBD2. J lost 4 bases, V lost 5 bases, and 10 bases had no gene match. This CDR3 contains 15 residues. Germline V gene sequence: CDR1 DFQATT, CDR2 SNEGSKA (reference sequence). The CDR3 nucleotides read TGCAGTGCTCCCTGGAGGCTAGCGGGAGTAGAGACCCAGTACTTC. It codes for CSAPWRLAGVETQYF.

DNA of the CDR3: TGTGCCACCAGCAGAGCGGGCCCGGGCGCAGATACGCAGTATTTT. This sequence encodes CATSRAGPGADTQYF. This sequence joins TRBV15 and TRBJ2-3; D gene ambiguous. The CDR3 is made up of 15 amino acids. Trimming removed 1 base at V and 4 bases at J, with 12 bases between. In germline, CDR1 is LNHNV, CDR2 YYDKDF (reference sequence).

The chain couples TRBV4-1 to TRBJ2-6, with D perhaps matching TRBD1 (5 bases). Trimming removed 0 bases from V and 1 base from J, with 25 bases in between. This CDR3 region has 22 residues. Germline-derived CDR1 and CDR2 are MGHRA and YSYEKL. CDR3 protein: CASSQDLKVRAVGSSGANVLTF. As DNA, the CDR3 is TGCGCCAGCAGCCAAGATCTGAAGGTCAGGGCCGTCGGTTCGTCTGGGGCCAACGTCCTGACTTTC.

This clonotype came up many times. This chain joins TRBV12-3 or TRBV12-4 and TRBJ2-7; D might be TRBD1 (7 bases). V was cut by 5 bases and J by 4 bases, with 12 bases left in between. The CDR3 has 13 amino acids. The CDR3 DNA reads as TGTGCCAGCAGTAACCAGGGGGGTTACGAGCAGTACTTC. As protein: CASSNQGGYEQYF.

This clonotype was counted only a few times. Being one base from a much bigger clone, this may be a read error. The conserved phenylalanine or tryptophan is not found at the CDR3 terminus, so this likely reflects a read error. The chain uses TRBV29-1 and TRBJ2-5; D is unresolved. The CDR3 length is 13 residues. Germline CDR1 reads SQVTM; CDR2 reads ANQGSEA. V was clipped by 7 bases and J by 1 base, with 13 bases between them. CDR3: CSAYLDTQETQYY. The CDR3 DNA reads TGCAGCGCTTATCTCGACACCCAAGAGACCCAGTACTAC.

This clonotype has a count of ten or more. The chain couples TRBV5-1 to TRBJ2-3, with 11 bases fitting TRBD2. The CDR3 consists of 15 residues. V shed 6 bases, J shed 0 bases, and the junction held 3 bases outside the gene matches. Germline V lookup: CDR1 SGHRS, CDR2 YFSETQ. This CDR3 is CASKRTSGSTDTQYF. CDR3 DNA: TGCGCCAGCAAGAGGACTAGCGGGAGCACAGATACGCAGTATTTT.

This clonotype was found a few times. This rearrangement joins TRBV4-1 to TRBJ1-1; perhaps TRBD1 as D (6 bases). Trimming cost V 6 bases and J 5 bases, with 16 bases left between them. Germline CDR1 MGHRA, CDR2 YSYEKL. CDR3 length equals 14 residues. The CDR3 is CASRGSRGWTEAFF. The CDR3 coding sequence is TGCGCCAGCAGGGGGAGCAGGGGATGGACTGAAGCTTTCTTT.

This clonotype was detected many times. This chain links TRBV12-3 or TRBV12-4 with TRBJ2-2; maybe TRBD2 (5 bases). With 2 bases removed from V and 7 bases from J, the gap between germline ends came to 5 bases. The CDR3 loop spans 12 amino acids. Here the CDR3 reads CASSLRGGELFF. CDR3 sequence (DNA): TGTGCCAGCAGTTTACGGGGCGGGGAGCTGTTTTTT.

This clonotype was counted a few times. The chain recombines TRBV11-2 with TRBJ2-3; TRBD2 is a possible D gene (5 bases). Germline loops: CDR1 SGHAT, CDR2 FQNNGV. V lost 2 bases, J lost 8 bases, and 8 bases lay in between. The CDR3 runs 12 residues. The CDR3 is CASSLPSGTQYF. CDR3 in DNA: TGTGCCAGCAGCTTACCGAGCGGTACGCAGTATTTT.

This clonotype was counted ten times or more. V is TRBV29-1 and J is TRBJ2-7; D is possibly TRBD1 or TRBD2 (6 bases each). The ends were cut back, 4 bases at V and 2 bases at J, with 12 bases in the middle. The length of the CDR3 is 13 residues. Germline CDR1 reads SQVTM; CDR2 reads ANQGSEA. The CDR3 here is CSVVSGAPYEQYF. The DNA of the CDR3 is TGCAGCGTTGTCTCGGGGGCCCCCTACGAGCAGTACTTC.

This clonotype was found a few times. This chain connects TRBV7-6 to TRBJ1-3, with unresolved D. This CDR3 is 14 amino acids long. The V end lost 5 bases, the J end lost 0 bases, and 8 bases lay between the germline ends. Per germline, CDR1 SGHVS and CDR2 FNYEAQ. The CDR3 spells CASSAVLSGNTIYF. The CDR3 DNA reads TGTGCCAGCAGCGCCGTACTCTCTGGAAACACCATATATTTT.

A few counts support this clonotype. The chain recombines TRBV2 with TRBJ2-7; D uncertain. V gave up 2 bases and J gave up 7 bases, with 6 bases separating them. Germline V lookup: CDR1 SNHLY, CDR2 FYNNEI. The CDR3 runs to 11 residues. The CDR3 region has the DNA TGTGCCAGCAGTGAATGGGTAGAGCAGTACTTC. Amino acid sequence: CASSEWVEQYF.

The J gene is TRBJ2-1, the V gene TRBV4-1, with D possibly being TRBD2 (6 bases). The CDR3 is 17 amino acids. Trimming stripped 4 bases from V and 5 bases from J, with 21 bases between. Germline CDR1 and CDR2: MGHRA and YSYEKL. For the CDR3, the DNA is TGCGCCAGCAGCCCTCTTCCCGGTCCGGGACTCAACAATGAGCAGTTCTTC. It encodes CASSPLPGPGLNNEQFF.

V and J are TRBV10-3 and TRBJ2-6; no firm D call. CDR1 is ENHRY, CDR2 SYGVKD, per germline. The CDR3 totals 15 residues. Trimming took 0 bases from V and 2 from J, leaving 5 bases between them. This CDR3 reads CAISESIAGANVLTF. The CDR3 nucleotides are TGTGCCATCAGTGAGTCGATAGCTGGGGCCAACGTCCTGACTTTC.

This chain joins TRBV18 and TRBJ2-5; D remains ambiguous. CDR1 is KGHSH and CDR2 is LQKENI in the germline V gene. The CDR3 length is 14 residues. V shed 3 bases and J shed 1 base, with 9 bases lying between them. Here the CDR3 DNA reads TGTGCCAGCTCACCCACAGAATTCCAAGAGACCCAGTACTTC. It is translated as CASSPTEFQETQYF.

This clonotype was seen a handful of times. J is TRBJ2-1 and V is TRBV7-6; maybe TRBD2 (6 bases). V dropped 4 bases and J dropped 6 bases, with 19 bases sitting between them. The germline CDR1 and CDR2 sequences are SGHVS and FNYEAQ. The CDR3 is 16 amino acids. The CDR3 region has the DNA TGTGCCAGCAGCTCTTATGACAGCTTGGGGGGCAATGAGCAGTTCTTC. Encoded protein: CASSSYDSLGGNEQFF.

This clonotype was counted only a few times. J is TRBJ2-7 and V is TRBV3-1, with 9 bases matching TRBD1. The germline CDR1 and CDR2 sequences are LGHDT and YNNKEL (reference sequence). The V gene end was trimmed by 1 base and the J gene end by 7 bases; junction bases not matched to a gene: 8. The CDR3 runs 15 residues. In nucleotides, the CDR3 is TGTGCCAGCAGCCAAGCCACCGGGACAGGGCAGGAGCAGTACTTC. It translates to CASSQATGTGQEQYF.

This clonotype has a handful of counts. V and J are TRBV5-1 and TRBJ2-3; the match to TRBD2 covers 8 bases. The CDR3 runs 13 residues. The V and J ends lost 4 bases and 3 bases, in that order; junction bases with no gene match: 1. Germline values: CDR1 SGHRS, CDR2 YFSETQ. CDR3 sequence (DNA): TGCGCCAGCAGCGGGACTAGGACAGATACGCAGTATTTT. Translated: CASSGTRTDTQYF.

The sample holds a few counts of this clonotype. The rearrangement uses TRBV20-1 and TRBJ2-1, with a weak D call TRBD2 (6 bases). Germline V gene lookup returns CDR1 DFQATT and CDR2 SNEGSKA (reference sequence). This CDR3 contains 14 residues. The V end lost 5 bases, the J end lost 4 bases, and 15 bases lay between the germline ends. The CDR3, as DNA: TGCAGTGCTTCGACGGGACTTTCATACAATGAGCAGTTCTTC. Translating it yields CSASTGLSYNEQFF.

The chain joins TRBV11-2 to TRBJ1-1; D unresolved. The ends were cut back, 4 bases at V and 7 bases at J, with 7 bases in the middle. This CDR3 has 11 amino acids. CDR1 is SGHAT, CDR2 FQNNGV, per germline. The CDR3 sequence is CASSSIDEAFF. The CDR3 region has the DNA TGTGCCAGCAGCTCAATTGATGAAGCTTTCTTT.

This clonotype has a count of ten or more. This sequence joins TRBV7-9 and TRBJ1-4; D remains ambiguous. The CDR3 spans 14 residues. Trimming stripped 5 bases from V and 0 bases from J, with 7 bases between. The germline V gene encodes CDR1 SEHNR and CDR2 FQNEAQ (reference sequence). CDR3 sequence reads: CASSHEATNEKLFF. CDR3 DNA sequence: TGTGCCAGCAGCCATGAAGCAACTAATGAAAAACTGTTTTTT.

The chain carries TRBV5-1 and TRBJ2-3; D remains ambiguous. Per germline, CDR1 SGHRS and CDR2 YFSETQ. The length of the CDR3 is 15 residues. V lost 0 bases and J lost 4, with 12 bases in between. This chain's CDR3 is CASSLDGQPSDTQYF. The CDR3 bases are TGCGCCAGCAGCTTGGACGGCCAACCCTCAGATACGCAGTATTTT.

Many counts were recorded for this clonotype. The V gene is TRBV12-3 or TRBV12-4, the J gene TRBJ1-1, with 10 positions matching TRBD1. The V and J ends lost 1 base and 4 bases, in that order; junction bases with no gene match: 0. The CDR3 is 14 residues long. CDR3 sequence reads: CASSLGQGATEAFF. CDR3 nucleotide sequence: TGTGCCAGCAGTTTAGGACAGGGGGCCACTGAAGCTTTCTTT.